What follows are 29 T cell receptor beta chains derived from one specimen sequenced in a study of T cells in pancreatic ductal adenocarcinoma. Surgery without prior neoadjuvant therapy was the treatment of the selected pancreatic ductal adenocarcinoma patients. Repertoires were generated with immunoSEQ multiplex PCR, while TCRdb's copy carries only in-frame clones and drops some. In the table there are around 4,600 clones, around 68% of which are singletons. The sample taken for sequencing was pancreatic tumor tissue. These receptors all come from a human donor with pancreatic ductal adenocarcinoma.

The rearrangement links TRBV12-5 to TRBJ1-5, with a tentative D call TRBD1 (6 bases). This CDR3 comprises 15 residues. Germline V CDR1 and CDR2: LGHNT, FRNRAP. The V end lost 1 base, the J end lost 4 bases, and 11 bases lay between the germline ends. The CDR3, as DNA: TGTGCTAGTGGTTTGGCACAGGGCTCTAATCAGCCCCAGCATTTT. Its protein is CASGLAQGSNQPQHF.

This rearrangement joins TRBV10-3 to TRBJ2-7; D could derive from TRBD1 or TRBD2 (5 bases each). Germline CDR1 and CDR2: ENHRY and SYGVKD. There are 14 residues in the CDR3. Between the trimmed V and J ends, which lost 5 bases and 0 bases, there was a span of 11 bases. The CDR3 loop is CAISIGASSYEQYF. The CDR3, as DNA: TGTGCCATCAGTATCGGGGCCAGCTCCTACGAGCAGTACTTC.

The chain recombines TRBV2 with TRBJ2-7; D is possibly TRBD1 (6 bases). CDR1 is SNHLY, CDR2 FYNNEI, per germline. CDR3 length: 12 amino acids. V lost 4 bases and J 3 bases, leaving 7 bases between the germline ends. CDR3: CASSARGYEQYF. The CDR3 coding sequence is TGTGCCAGCAGTGCCAGGGGCTACGAGCAGTACTTC.

The CDR3 spells CASSPTASGRATGELFF. CDR3 DNA sequence: TGTGCCAGCTCACCGACCGCGTCGGGGCGGGCCACCGGGGAGCTGTTTTTT. The rearrangement links TRBV18 to TRBJ2-2; D is possibly TRBD1 or TRBD2 (5 bases each). Germline assignment: CDR1 KGHSH and CDR2 LQKENI. V was clipped by 3 bases and J by 4 bases, with 18 bases between them. The CDR3 length is 17 residues.

The DNA of the CDR3 is TGTGCCAGCAGCTTGGAAGAGGTGAGGGGTGGTAGCAATCAGCCCCAGCATTTT. This sequence encodes CASSLEEVRGGSNQPQHF. The rearrangement links TRBV5-5 to TRBJ1-5, with D possibly TRBD1 on 5 matching bases. The germline gives CDR1 SGHKS, CDR2 YYEKEE (reference sequence). Trimming removed 0 bases at V and 0 bases at J, with 16 bases between. The CDR3 length is 18 residues.

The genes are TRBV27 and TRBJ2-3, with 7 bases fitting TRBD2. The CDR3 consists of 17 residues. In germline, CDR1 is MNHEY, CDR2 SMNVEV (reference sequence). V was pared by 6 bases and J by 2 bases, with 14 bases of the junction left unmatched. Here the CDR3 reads CASRGQISGRVTDTQYF. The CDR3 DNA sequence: TGTGCCAGCAGGGGCCAAATAAGTGGGAGGGTCACAGATACGCAGTATTTT.

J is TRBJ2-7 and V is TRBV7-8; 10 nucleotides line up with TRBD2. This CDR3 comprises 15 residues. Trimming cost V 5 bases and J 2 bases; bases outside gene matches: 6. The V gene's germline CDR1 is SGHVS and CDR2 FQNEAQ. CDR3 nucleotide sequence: TGTGCCAGCAGCCCTAGCGGGAGCCTGACCTACGAGCAGTACTTC. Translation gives CASSPSGSLTYEQYF.

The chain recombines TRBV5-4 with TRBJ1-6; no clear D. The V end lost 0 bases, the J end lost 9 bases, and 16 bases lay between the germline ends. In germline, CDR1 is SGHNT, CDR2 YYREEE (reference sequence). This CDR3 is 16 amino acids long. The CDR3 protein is CASSLAPGNGPSPLHF. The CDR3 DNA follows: TGTGCCAGCAGCTTGGCCCCCGGGAACGGCCCTTCACCCCTCCACTTT.

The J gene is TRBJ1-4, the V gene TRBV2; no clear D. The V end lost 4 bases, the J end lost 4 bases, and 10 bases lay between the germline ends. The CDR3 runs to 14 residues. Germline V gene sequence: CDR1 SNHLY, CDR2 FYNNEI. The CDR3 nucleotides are TGTGCCAGCAGTGGCGACGGAATTAATGAAAAACTGTTTTTT. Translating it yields CASSGDGINEKLFF.

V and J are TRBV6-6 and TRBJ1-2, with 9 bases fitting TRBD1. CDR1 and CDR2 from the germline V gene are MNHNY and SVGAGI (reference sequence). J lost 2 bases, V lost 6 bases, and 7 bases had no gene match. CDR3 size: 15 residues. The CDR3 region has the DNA TGTGCCAGCAGCAGGGGACAGGGAAGAAACTATGGCTACACCTTC. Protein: CASSRGQGRNYGYTF.

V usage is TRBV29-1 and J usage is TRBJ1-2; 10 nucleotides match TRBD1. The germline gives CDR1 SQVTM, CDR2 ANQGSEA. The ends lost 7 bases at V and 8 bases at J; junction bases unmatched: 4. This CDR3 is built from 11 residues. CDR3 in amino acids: CSAGTGVGYTF. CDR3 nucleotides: TGCAGCGCCGGGACAGGGGTCGGCTACACCTTC. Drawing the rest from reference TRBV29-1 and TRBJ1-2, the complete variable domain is SAVISQKPSRDICQRGTSLTIQCQVDSQVTMMFWYRQQPGQSLTLIATANQGSEATYESGFVIDKFPISRPNLTFSTLTVSNMSPEDSSIYLCSAGTGVGYTFGSGTRLTVV.

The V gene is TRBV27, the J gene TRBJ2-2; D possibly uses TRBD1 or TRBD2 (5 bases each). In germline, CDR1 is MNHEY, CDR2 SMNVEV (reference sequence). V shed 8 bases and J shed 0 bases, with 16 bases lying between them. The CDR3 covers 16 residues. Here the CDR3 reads CASQLAGAANTGELFF. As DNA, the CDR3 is TGTGCCAGCCAATTGGCCGGGGCAGCGAACACCGGGGAGCTGTTTTTT.

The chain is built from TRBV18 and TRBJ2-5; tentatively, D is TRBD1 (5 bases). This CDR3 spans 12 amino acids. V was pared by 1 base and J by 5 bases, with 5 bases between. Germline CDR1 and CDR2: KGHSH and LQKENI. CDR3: CASSPQGETQYF. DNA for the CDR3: TGTGCCAGCTCACCACAGGGGGAGACCCAGTACTTC.

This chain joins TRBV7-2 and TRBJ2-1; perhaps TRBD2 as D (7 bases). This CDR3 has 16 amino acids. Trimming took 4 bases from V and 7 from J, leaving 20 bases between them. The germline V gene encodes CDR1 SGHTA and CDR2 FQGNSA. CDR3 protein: CASSSQGGGPVNEQFF. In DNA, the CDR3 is TGTGCCAGCAGCTCACAAGGGGGGGGGCCCGTTAATGAGCAGTTCTTC.

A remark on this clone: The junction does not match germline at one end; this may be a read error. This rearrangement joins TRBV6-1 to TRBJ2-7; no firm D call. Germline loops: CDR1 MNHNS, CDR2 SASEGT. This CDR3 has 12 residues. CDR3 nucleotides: TGTGCCAGCAGTGAGATATGGCACCCAAGCCTCTTC. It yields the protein CASSEIWHPSLF.

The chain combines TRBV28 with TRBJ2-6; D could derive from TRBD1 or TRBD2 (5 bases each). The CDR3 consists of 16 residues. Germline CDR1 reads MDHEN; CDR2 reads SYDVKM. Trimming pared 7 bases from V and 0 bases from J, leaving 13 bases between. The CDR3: CASTPGAPSGANVLTF. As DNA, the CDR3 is TGTGCCAGCACCCCCGGGGCTCCCTCTGGGGCCAACGTCCTGACTTTC.

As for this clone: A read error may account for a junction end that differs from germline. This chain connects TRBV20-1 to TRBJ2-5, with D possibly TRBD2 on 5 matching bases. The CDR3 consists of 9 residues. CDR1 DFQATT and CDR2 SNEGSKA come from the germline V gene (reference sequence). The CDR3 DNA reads TGCAGTGCCCAGCGAGCGGAGGACTTC. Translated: CSAQRAEDF.

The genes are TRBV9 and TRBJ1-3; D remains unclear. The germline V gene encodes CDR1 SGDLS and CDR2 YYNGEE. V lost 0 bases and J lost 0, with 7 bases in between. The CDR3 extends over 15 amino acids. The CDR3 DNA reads TGTGCCAGCAGCGTAGGGGTGAACTCTGGAAACACCATATATTTT. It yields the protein CASSVGVNSGNTIYF.

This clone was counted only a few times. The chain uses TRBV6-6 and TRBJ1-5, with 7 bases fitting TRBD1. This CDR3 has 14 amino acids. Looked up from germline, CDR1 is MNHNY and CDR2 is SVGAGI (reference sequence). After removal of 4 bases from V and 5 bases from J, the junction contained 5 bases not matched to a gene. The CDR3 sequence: CASSSQGFDQPQHF. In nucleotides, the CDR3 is TGTGCCAGCAGTTCACAGGGGTTCGATCAGCCCCAGCATTTT.

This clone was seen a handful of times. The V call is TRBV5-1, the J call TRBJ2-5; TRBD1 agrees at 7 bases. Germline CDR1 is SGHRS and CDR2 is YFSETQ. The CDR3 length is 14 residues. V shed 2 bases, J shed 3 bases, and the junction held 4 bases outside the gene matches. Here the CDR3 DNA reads TGCGCCAGCAGCTTAGGAACAGGGGAAGAGACCCAGTACTTC. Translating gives CASSLGTGEETQYF.

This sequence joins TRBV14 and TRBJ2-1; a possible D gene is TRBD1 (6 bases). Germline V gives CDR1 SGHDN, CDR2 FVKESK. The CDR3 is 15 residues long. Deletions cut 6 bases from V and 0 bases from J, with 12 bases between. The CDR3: CASSIQGSSYNEQFF. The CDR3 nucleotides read TGTGCCAGCAGTATCCAGGGGAGCTCCTACAATGAGCAGTTCTTC.

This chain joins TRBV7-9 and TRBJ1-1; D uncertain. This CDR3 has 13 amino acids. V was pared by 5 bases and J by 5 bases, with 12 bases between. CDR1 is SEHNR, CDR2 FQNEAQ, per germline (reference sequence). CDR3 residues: CASSPFGKTEAFF. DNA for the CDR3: TGTGCCAGCAGCCCATTCGGAAAAACTGAAGCTTTCTTT.

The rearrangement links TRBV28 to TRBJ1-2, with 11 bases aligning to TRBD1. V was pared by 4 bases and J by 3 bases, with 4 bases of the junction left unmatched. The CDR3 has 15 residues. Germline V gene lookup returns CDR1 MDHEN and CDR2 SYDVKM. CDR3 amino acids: CASSSPGQGDYGYTF. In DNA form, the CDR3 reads TGTGCCAGCAGTTCCCCGGGACAGGGGGACTATGGCTACACCTTC.

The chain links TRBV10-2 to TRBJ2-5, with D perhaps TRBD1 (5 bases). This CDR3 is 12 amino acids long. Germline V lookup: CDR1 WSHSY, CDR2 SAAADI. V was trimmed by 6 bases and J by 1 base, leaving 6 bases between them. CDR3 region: CASRQVQETQYF. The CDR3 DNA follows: TGCGCCAGCAGACAGGTCCAAGAGACCCAGTACTTC.

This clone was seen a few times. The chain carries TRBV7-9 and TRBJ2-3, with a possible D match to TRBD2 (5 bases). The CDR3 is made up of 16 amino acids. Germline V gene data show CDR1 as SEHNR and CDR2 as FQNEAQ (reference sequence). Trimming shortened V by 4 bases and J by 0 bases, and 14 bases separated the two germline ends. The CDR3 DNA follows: TGTGCCAGCAGCTATTCCGTCGGGGTAAGCACAGATACGCAGTATTTT. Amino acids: CASSYSVGVSTDTQYF.

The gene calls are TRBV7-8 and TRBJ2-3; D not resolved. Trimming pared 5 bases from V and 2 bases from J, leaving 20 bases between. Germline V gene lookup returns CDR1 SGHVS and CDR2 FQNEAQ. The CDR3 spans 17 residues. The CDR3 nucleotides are TGTGCCAGCAGCGACACCCACGGCTGGCTTGTCACAGATACGCAGTATTTT. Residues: CASSDTHGWLVTDTQYF.

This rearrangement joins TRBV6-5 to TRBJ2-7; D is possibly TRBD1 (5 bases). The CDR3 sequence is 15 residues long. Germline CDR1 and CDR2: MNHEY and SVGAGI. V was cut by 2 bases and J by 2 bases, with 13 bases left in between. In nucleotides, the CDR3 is TGTGCCAGCAGTTACGGTCCAGGGCCAACCTACGAGCAGTACTTC. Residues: CASSYGPGPTYEQYF.

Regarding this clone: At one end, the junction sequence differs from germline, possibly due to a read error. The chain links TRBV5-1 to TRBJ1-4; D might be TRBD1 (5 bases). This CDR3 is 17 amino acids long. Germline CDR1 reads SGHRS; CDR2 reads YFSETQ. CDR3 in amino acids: CASSLVPRQPTNEKLFF. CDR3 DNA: TGCGCCAGCAGCTTGGTTCCTCGACAGCCAACCAATGAAAAACTGTTTTTT.

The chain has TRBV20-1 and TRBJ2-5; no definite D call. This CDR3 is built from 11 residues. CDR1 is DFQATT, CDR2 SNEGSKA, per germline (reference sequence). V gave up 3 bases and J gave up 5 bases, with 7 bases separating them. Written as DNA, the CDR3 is TGCAGTGCTAGTCCGTTGGAGACCCAGTACTTC. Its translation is CSASPLETQYF.